The present TCR beta chain was sequenced within a study of beta chain features in type 1 diabetes. Overall study findings and caveats: Equally in patients and controls, shorter templates might have been favored by PCR. Researchers report that Type 1 diabetes patients had moderately but significantly shorter TCRB CDR3s across all four CD4+ subsets.

Regarding this clone: The antigen remains unidentified. Additional DNA sequences in this sample encode the identical CDR3.

What was sequenced were expressed TCRB transcripts, since all of the isolated RNA had been reverse transcribed. Assay: immunoSEQ multiplex PCR; the TCRdb copy retains only in-frame clones and omits some. The sample lists some 350,000 clones, over 8.5% seen once, with over 0.45% in the top ten. Germline CDR1 SGHTA, CDR2 FQGNSA. The germline V and J ends were trimmed by 5 bases and 3 bases, with 7 bases remaining between them. This CDR3 has 12 amino acids. The chain is built from TRBV7-2 and TRBJ1-1; D is perhaps TRBD1 (6 bases). This TCR was sampled from a man aged 25-45 years with type 1 diabetes. Sequenced: central memory CD4+ T cells from blood. CDR3 DNA sequence: TGTGCCAGCAGCAGGGGGTACACTGAAGCTTTCTTT. This translates into CASSRGYTEAFF.